This paragraph covers one T cell receptor (beta chain) sequence. Its target is unknown. The CDR3 is made up of 13 amino acids. V lost 5 bases and J 5 bases, leaving 12 bases between the germline ends. The treatment here: approximately 11-day PBMC culture with coronavirus spike peptide pools or control peptides (ViraFEST assay). Negative selection was the method that isolated CD4+ T cells after more than eight days of culture. Researchers used the Oncomine TCR Beta short-read assay to sequence DNA from cultured CD4+ T cells. TCRdb independently ran MiXCR on the PCR reads; one entry per CDR3 protein. The sample has roughly 16,000 distinct CDR3 sequences, roughly 45% seen once. The sample is drawn from a study of vaccination and CD4 T cells after COVID-19. Looking at the study overall: Convalescent patients gave post-COVID blood a median about 95 days post-diagnosis, range 35 to 161. The control cultures got either a CEFX pool, an HIV-1 Nef pool, or no peptide at all.

The TCR was taken from a human donor who had recovered from COVID-19. The rearrangement links TRBV12-3 or TRBV12-4 to TRBJ1-2; D is possibly TRBD1 (6 bases). The sample consisted of CD4+ T cells from blood, cultured in vitro, taken before SARS-CoV-2 vaccination. CDR3 in amino acids: CASSPDSLYGYTF. The CDR3 DNA reads TGTGCCAGCAGTCCGGACAGTTTGTATGGCTACACCTTC.